This note documents a single TCR beta chain sequence. Its antigen is unidentified. Cells designated naive CD8 were CD45RO-negative and were positively selected for CCR7, with terminally differentiated effector memory CD45RA+ cells excluded. This sample is part of a study of shared clonotypes between healthy human individuals. Sequenced by immunoSEQ multiplex PCR; TCRdb stores in-frame clones only, minus some. Among millions of clones listed, roughly 91% were seen once. V lost 0 bases and J lost 4, with 6 bases in between. Germline values: CDR1 SGHNT, CDR2 YYREEE (reference sequence). The CDR3 consists of 13 residues. Findings of the study overall: Sharing across several donors was seen in around 5% of naive CD4 clonotypes. Shared clonotypes across all four donors exceeded non-shared ones in generation probability.

The source of this sequence is a man between 18 and 29 years old in good health. Some clones in this sample may be carry-over from other donors' samples. Input material: naive CD8+ T cells from PBMCs. This chain links TRBV5-4 with TRBJ2-3, with D perhaps TRBD2 (5 bases). Here the CDR3 DNA reads TGTGCCAGCAGCTTGGTCGGGGCAGATACGCAGTATTTT. Protein sequence: CASSLVGADTQYF.